Given below is one T cell receptor (beta chain) in context. This clone was counted between two and nine times. Its antigen remains unidentified. Base-call qualities are not available, and no considerably larger clone is one nucleotide away. TCRbeta CDR3 regions were amplified from genomic DNA using the immunoSEQ Assay, a bias-controlled multiplex PCR. As for the original processing: The number of nucleated cells in each sample was estimated from the amplification of reference gene primers within the assay. Sequence reads were collapsed and filtered to measure the absolute abundance of every unique TCRbeta CDR3 rearrangement. For each sample, productive Simpson clonality was calculated as the square root of Simpson's diversity index over productive rearrangements. TCRdb re-hosts the immuneACCESS table, in-frame sequences only. Its copies lack some clones; in the studies checked, an unresolved V gene accounts for under half of them, and the cause for the rest is not known. V and J calls and clone size are copied from that table; D and trimming were computed from the DNA. In this sample the table shows roughly 190,000 clones, approximately 85% of which occur a single time. Over 9.5% of the sample comes from the top ten.

Participants in the prospective study were aged roughly 18 to 100 years, lived in about two dozen United States geographic areas, and enrolled through a virtual design. Cohort assignment in the prospective study relied on participant-reported clinical history from a screening survey and a study questionnaire. For ImmuneRACE Cohort 3, a participant was defined as recovered based on two consecutive negative NP/OP PCR tests, clearance by a healthcare professional, or resolution of symptoms. Mobile phlebotomists in the prospective study collected whole blood, serum and a nasopharyngeal or oropharyngeal swab from every participant. Participants in the prospective study had the option to provide additional blood draws and questionnaires over a 2-month period. Before DNA extraction, prospective study blood samples were shipped either frozen or at room temperature. Looking up the germline V gene yields CDR1 KGHDR and CDR2 SFDVKD. Between the V and J ends, shortened by 4 bases and 0 bases respectively, the junction contains 3 bases. The cysteine opens and the phenylalanine closes a CDR3 of 14 amino acids. Only the CDR3 region is kept as DNA, spanning 42 bases read in frame from base 1.

The data derive from a study of blood T cell repertoires in COVID-19 (dated by TCRdb to 2018 to 2020). In terms of the full investigation: The collaborator samples originated in the United States, Italy and Spain and spanned the acute and convalescent phases of COVID-19. The material from the prospective study consisted of cDNA or gDNA derived from T cells, B-cell-depleted T cells, or PBMCs. Deeply sampled blood TCRbeta repertoires from subjects exposed to, actively infected with, or recovered from COVID-19 were included in the dataset. A freely available public database, intended as a resource for researchers studying the immune response to SARS-CoV-2, is where the repertoires were released. Samples came from the ongoing ImmuneRACE study (first 160 participants) plus 1,254 subjects from 6 global collaborators. A de-identified subject ID, COVID-19 status, age in years and sex were almost always included in the sample metadata. Where available, HLA class I and class II types were obtained from metadata supplied by the sample provider rather than from assay-based typing.

Findings and caveats that apply to the study as a whole: The quantity of clinical and demographic metadata differed by source and by participant and was supplied without curation.

The rearrangement combines TRBV24-1 with TRBJ2-6, with no confident D gene call. This clonotype was sampled from a middle-aged man who had recovered from COVID-19. Sequencing input: PBMCs or T cells enriched from blood (not recorded which). The CDR3 protein is CATSDLSGANVLTF. The nucleotide sequence reads as follows: TGTGCCACCAGTGACCTCTCTGGGGCCAACGTCCTGACTTTC.